The clone carrying this TCR beta chain was counted at least ten times. The sample's time point: patch test 1, 2 weeks after DPC sensitization. Regarding treatment: therapeutic diphenylcyclopropenone sensitization with weekly scalp DPC. The sample belongs to a study of human T cells and chemical hapten exposure. In the study overall: For sensitization, 2% DPC was applied to a roughly 2 cm by roughly 2 cm patch of upper inner arm skin.

The CDR3 consists of 12 residues. V lost 3 bases, J lost 5 bases, and 8 bases lay in between. TCRdb processed the RACE reads anew with MiXCR; each CDR3 protein has one entry. Here the sample spans under 65,000 distinct CDR3 sequences, 9.3% being singletons. This receptor was obtained from a woman in her fifties or sixties with alopecia areata. Some clones in this sample may be carry-over from other donors' samples. The V gene is TRBV12-3 or TRBV12-4, the J gene TRBJ2-7, with TRBD2 as a possible D gene (5 bases). The material was whole blood, obtained in connection with sensitization to the hapten diphenylcyclopropenone (DPC). CDR3 sequence (DNA): TGTGCCAGCAGTTTTTCGGGGAACGAGCAGTACTTC. It is translated as CASSFSGNEQYF.